Following are 13 T cell receptor beta chains from one sample sequenced in a study of cytomegalovirus exposure and HLA in healthy donors. It was with 60 Vbeta and 13 Jbeta primers that the PCR ran. Produced via immunoSEQ multiplex PCR; TCRdb's table is partial and in-frame only. The sample records around 100,000 clones, less than 90% being singletons. Sequenced: PBMCs. These receptors all stem from a man aged 35 to 55 in good health and CMV-seronegative.

The rearrangement links TRBV9 to TRBJ2-3; TRBD1 agrees at 9 bases. The trim removed 2 bases at V and 7 bases at J, leaving 8 bases unmatched. Germline CDR1 SGDLS, CDR2 YYNGEE. The CDR3 length is 15 residues. CDR3: CASSVGQGPFYTQYF. The CDR3 nucleotides are TGTGCCAGCAGCGTTGGACAGGGGCCGTTTTATACGCAGTATTTT. Complete variable domain (other parts from reference TRBV9 and TRBJ2-3): DSGVTQTPKHLITATGQRVTLRCSPRSGDLSVYWYQQSLDQGLQFLIQYYNGEERAKGNILERFSAQQFPDLHSELNLSSLELGDSALYFCASSVGQGPFYTQYFGPGTRLTVL.

The rearrangement uses TRBV18 and TRBJ1-5, with D perhaps TRBD1 (6 bases). Trimming removed 3 bases at V and 0 bases at J, with 12 bases between. Per germline, CDR1 KGHSH and CDR2 LQKENI. The CDR3 is 16 amino acids. The CDR3 nucleotides read TGTGCCAGCTCACCCTCGACAGGTATTAGCAATCAGCCCCAGCATTTT. It is translated as CASSPSTGISNQPQHF.

This rearrangement joins TRBV11-2 to TRBJ2-7; D remains ambiguous. Trimming removed 2 bases at V and 0 bases at J, with 8 bases between. The germline V gene has CDR1 SGHAT and CDR2 FQNNGV. The CDR3 totals 14 residues. CDR3 nucleotide sequence: TGTGCCAGCAGCTTATCGTCGTCCTCCTACGAGCAGTACTTC. Translation: CASSLSSSSYEQYF.

The chain has TRBV5-4 and TRBJ2-7, with TRBD1 matching over 7 bases. Unmatched junction bases numbered 8, after V lost 4 bases and J lost 1 base. This CDR3 has 15 amino acids. Germline V gene data show CDR1 as SGHNT and CDR2 as YYREEE (reference sequence). The CDR3 DNA sequence: TGTGCCAGCAGCCAAAACAGGGGCGGATCCTACGAGCAGTACTTC. The encoded protein is CASSQNRGGSYEQYF.

In this sample, this clone turned up a few times. The chain is built from TRBV18 and TRBJ1-5; D gene ambiguous. With 6 bases removed from V and 4 bases from J, the gap between germline ends came to 7 bases. Germline CDR1 is KGHSH and CDR2 is LQKENI. The CDR3 is 12 amino acids. CDR3 in DNA: TGTGCCAGCTCCTCGGGGAATCAGCCCCAGCATTTT. Translating it yields CASSSGNQPQHF.

V gene TRBV12-5 combines with J gene TRBJ1-2, with D hard to call. The CDR3 is 14 residues long. Germline V lookup: CDR1 LGHNT, CDR2 FRNRAP. V shed 2 bases and J shed 4 bases, with 11 bases lying between them. In DNA, the CDR3 is TGTGCTAGTGGTTTGACAGAGCTACGCTATGGCTACACCTTC. Translation: CASGLTELRYGYTF.

V is TRBV9 and J is TRBJ2-5, with D maybe TRBD2 (5 bases). This CDR3 is built from 15 residues. Per germline, CDR1 SGDLS and CDR2 YYNGEE. Between the trimmed V and J ends, which lost 0 bases and 4 bases, there was a span of 13 bases. The DNA of the CDR3 is TGTGCCAGCAGCGTAGGTACTAGAACTCTAGAGACCCAGTACTTC. Its translation: CASSVGTRTLETQYF.

The chain couples TRBV19 to TRBJ1-4; TRBD1 is a possible D gene (6 bases). The CDR3 is 17 residues long. Germline CDR1 is LNHDA and CDR2 is SQIVND (reference sequence). V lost 1 base and J lost 6, with 18 bases in between. DNA of the CDR3: TGTGCCAGTAGTATAGGAGCCCACAGGGCGAGGGATGAAAAACTGTTTTTT. Translating it yields CASSIGAHRARDEKLFF.

DNA for the CDR3: TGTGCCAGCCAGCAGGGGGTAGGCAATCAGCCCCAGCATTTT. Protein product: CASQQGVGNQPQHF. The J gene is TRBJ1-5, the V gene TRBV6-6; 7 positions match TRBD1. Trimming removed 8 bases from V and 2 bases from J; junction bases left unmatched: 6. The germline CDR1 and CDR2 sequences are MNHNY and SVGAGI (reference sequence). The CDR3 loop spans 14 amino acids.

The table lists this clone with a few counts. The chain joins TRBV10-3 to TRBJ2-5; TRBD2 matches at 13 bases. After removal of 0 bases from V and 4 bases from J, the junction contained 2 bases not matched to a gene. The V gene's germline CDR1 is ENHRY and CDR2 SYGVKD. The CDR3 runs to 16 residues. The CDR3 here is CAISESGLAGRETQYF. CDR3 nucleotide sequence: TGTGCCATCAGTGAGTCGGGACTAGCGGGGCGAGAGACCCAGTACTTC.

This clone has more than one count but fewer than ten. This chain links TRBV7-2 with TRBJ2-4, with unresolved D. The germline gives CDR1 SGHTA, CDR2 FQGNSA. V was shortened by 5 bases and J by 4 bases, with 3 bases between the two germline ends. This CDR3 is built from 11 residues. CDR3 loop: CASSQKNIQYF. For the CDR3, the DNA is TGTGCCAGCAGCCAGAAAAACATTCAGTACTTC. Combining the CDR3 with reference TRBV7-2 and TRBJ2-4 gives the whole variable domain GAGVSQSPSNKVTEKGKDVELRCDPISGHTALYWYRQSLGQGLEFLIYFQGNSAPDKSGLPSDRFSAERTGGSVSTLTIQRTQQEDSAVYLCASSQKNIQYFGAGTRLSVL.

The chain joins TRBV5-4 to TRBJ1-2, with D possibly being TRBD1 (5 bases). Trimming removed 4 bases at V and 4 bases at J, with 14 bases between. Germline V CDR1 and CDR2: SGHNT, YYREEE (reference sequence). The CDR3 spans 14 residues. The CDR3 spells CASSQQQGFYGYTF. DNA for the CDR3: TGTGCCAGCAGCCAGCAGCAGGGCTTCTATGGCTACACCTTC.

V usage is TRBV5-1 and J usage is TRBJ2-1; TRBD2 aligns across 9 bases. Trimming took 0 bases from V and 9 from J; bases not matched to a gene: 7. This CDR3 region has 15 residues. Germline loops: CDR1 SGHRS, CDR2 YFSETQ. The CDR3 bases are TGCGCCAGCAGCTTGGTCAGCGGGGGGTTAGGTGAGCAGTTCTTC. The encoded protein is CASSLVSGGLGEQFF.